This T cell receptor beta chain is drawn from a study of T-cell reconstitution after alpha-beta-depleted transplantation in children. Looked up from germline, CDR1 is DFQATT and CDR2 is SNEGSKA (reference sequence). This CDR3 is built from 16 residues. V lost 0 bases to trimming and J lost 10 bases, with 22 bases between them. Preparing the TCRbeta library involved the use of unique molecular identifiers. MiXCR was run by TCRdb on the PCR reads, yielding one entry per CDR3 protein. The table lists about 500,000 distinct CDR3 sequences, 30% to 35% of them singletons. This material consisted of PBMCs from the stem cell graft donor, taken from the stem cell graft. This chain joins TRBV20-1 and TRBJ2-1, with D possibly called TRBD1 or TRBD2 (5 bases each). The sequence derives from a human donor who donated a stem cell graft to a child with aplastic anemia. The CDR3 reads CSARDPQGADHREQFF. CDR3 nucleotides: TGCAGTGCTAGAGATCCCCAGGGAGCGGACCACAGGGAGCAGTTCTTC.